This is a list of T cell receptor beta chains from one sample in a study of response to subunit inactivated influenza vaccine. Each CDR3 protein gets one entry after TCRdb re-called the RT-PCR reads with MiXCR. The sample holds a few hundred thousand distinct CDR3 sequences, 21% seen once. The specimen comprised PBMCs from blood, sampled around 22 months after vaccination. The receptor set was obtained from a man between 50 and 69 years old who received an inactivated influenza vaccine. The CDR3 runs from the conserved cysteine through the conserved F or W. Fields, in order: J gene, clone size, V gene, CDR3 protein. The size field is filled for only some rows; it gives once, few, many or a size class.

J gene: TRBJ2-7
clone size: few
V gene: TRBV6-2/TRBV6-3
CDR3 protein: CASSYPTGVGVF

J gene: TRBJ2-5
clone size: few
V gene: TRBV29-1
CDR3 protein: CSVDGQGARETQYF

J gene: TRBJ2-7
clone size: .
V gene: TRBV4-3
CDR3 protein: CASRHQDHGAYEQYF

J gene: TRBJ2-2
clone size: many
V gene: TRBV29-1
CDR3 protein: CSVERQNTGELFF

J gene: TRBJ1-5
clone size: .
V gene: TRBV6-5
CDR3 protein: CASSYSRDRGTKPQHF

J gene: TRBJ2-3
clone size: .
V gene: TRBV6-5
CDR3 protein: CASSYSTHTDTQYF

J gene: TRBJ2-1
clone size: few
V gene: TRBV7-6
CDR3 protein: CASSLANEQFF

J gene: TRBJ2-5
clone size: .
V gene: TRBV29-1
CDR3 protein: CSVPSEQDQETQYF

J gene: TRBJ1-1
clone size: few
V gene: TRBV6-1
CDR3 protein: CASSPLGQGGTEAFF

J gene: TRBJ2-3
clone size: .
V gene: TRBV7-2
CDR3 protein: CASSRRTSGGADTQYF

J gene: TRBJ2-1
clone size: .
V gene: TRBV6-1
CDR3 protein: CASRPEGGSYNEQFF

J gene: TRBJ2-1
clone size: .
V gene: TRBV20-1
CDR3 protein: CSARDPGVAYNEQFF

J gene: TRBJ1-2
clone size: many
V gene: TRBV20-1
CDR3 protein: CSARDDHYGYTF

J gene: TRBJ1-1
clone size: .
V gene: TRBV5-1
CDR3 protein: CASSLGGGWLNTEAFF

J gene: TRBJ1-5
clone size: few
V gene: TRBV4-1
CDR3 protein: CASSKQGGNQPQHF

J gene: TRBJ2-1
clone size: .
V gene: TRBV10-3
CDR3 protein: CAISVTKPSSYNEQFF

J gene: TRBJ1-2
clone size: few
V gene: TRBV12-3/TRBV12-4
CDR3 protein: CASTRTQPQGYTF

J gene: TRBJ2-1
clone size: .
V gene: TRBV27
CDR3 protein: CASTDAPWGNEQFF

J gene: TRBJ2-5
clone size: .
V gene: TRBV19
CDR3 protein: CASSGSPRETQYF

J gene: TRBJ2-7
clone size: .
V gene: TRBV11-2
CDR3 protein: CASSLGTGLPYEQYF

J gene: TRBJ2-7
clone size: few
V gene: TRBV6-5
CDR3 protein: CASSPSAGPRSYEQYF

J gene: TRBJ1-6
clone size: .
V gene: TRBV12-3/TRBV12-4
CDR3 protein: CASSLERYRSPLHF

J gene: TRBJ1-2
clone size: .
V gene: TRBV20-1
CDR3 protein: CSARDQVYGYTF

J gene: TRBJ1-1
clone size: many
V gene: TRBV20-1
CDR3 protein: CSARPGAVNTEAFF

J gene: TRBJ2-1
clone size: .
V gene: TRBV7-8
CDR3 protein: CASSLTGTWGNEQFF

J gene: TRBJ2-1
clone size: few
V gene: TRBV9
CDR3 protein: CASSVSIGTGLYNEQFF

J gene: TRBJ2-2
clone size: few
V gene: TRBV6-2/TRBV6-3
CDR3 protein: CASSELGELFF

J gene: TRBJ1-5
clone size: many
V gene: TRBV20-1
CDR3 protein: CSAREDRDDQPQHF

J gene: TRBJ1-1
clone size: .
V gene: TRBV4-1
CDR3 protein: CASSQAPGTEAFF